The 24 T cell receptor beta chains below all came from one sample that was sequenced in a study of breast tumors, draining lymph nodes, adjacent tissues. A single record per CDR3 protein comes from TCRdb applying MiXCR to the multiplex PCR reads. The sample has about 46,000 distinct CDR3 sequences, roughly 23% seen once. Sequencing was performed on breast tumor tissue. The receptors derive from a female donor with breast cancer. Some clones in this sample may be carry-over from other donors' samples.

This clonotype appeared many times. This chain links TRBV7-2 with TRBJ2-5; D ambiguous. Germline V gene lookup returns CDR1 SGHTA and CDR2 FQGNSA. Between the trimmed V and J ends, which lost 5 bases and 6 bases, there was a span of 16 bases. The CDR3 runs 14 residues. This CDR3 is CASSPGPLVQTQYF. The CDR3 bases are TGTGCCAGCAGCCCCGGACCTCTCGTTCAGACCCAGTACTTC. Variable domain in full (rest from reference TRBV7-2 and TRBJ2-5): GAGVSQSPSNKVTEKGKDVELRCDPISGHTALYWYRQSLGQGLEFLIYFQGNSAPDKSGLPSDRFSAERTGGSVSTLTIQRTQQEDSAVYLCASSPGPLVQTQYFGPGTRLLVL.

This clonotype was seen repeatedly, ten times or more. The chain joins TRBV2 to TRBJ1-3; D might be TRBD1 (5 bases). Trimming left V 3 bases short and J 0 bases short, with 6 bases between. In germline, CDR1 is SNHLY, CDR2 FYNNEI. CDR3 size: 14 residues. The CDR3: CASSDRVSGNTIYF. Written as DNA, the CDR3 is TGTGCCAGCAGTGACAGGGTCTCTGGAAACACCATATATTTT.

The gene calls are TRBV25-1 and TRBJ1-6; D is ambiguous. V was cut by 5 bases and J by 7 bases, with 12 bases left in between. The CDR3 is made up of 14 amino acids. Germline CDR1 and CDR2: MGHDK and SYGVNS. CDR3 DNA: TGTGCCAGCAGTAACAGCGTATCGAATTCACCCCTCCACTTT. This sequence encodes CASSNSVSNSPLHF. Full variable domain (missing parts from reference TRBV25-1 and TRBJ1-6): EADIYQTPRYLVIGTGKKITLECSQTMGHDKMYWYQQDPGMELHLIHYSYGVNSTEKGDLSSESTVSRIRTEHFPLTLESARPSHTSQYLCASSNSVSNSPLHFGNGTRLTVT.

Concerning this clonotype: As the CDR3 is not closed by the conserved phenylalanine or tryptophan, this likely results from a read error. The chain joins TRBV28 to TRBJ1-2; 10 bases line up with TRBD1. CDR3 length: 16 residues. Germline CDR1 MDHEN, CDR2 SYDVKM. V was pared by 3 bases and J by 7 bases, with 11 bases of the junction left unmatched. The CDR3 sequence is CASSLRVTGGGGGYTL. The CDR3 DNA is TGTGCCAGCAGTTTGCGGGTGACAGGGGGCGGTGGTGGCTACACCCTC.

As concerns this clonotype: Because it lacks the conserved phenylalanine or tryptophan at the end, this CDR3 is likely a read error. No DNA is shown, since the ends of the CDR3 on it are uncertain; the CDR3 is the one TCRdb lists. The rearrangement uses TRBV12-3 or TRBV12-4 and TRBJ1-2; the D segment call TRBD1 is taken from the table without a DNA check. Ends included, the CDR3 has 13 residues. This chain's CDR3 is CASSFATGDGYTS.

Remarks on this clonotype: A much larger clone lies one base from this, so it may be a read error. The CDR3 spells CASRQGLSRETQYF. CDR3 in DNA: TGTGCCAGCAGACAGGGGCTGAGTAGGGAGACCCAGTACTTC. The chain joins TRBV7-8 to TRBJ2-5; 7 bases match TRBD1. The germline gives CDR1 SGHVS, CDR2 FQNEAQ. V trimming: 6 bases; J trimming: 5 bases; junction bases outside the gene matches: 9. This CDR3 has 14 residues.

The chain carries TRBV10-3 and TRBJ2-1; D may be TRBD2 (6 bases). The germline gives CDR1 ENHRY, CDR2 SYGVKD. Trimming shortened V by 7 bases and J by 4 bases, and 17 bases separated the two germline ends. CDR3 length: 15 residues. CDR3 coding DNA: TGTGCCATCATCTTGAACCCGACTAGGTACAATGAGCAGTTCTTC. The encoded protein is CAIILNPTRYNEQFF.

This clonotype was counted many times. The V call is TRBV6-5, the J call TRBJ1-4; D possibly corresponds to TRBD1 (6 bases). The CDR3 consists of 16 residues. Germline assignment: CDR1 MNHEY and CDR2 SVGAGI. V lost 5 bases, J lost 0 bases, and 13 bases lay in between. CDR3 nucleotides: TGTGCCAGCAGTCCTAGGACAGTTGCAACTAATGAAAAACTGTTTTTT. Protein: CASSPRTVATNEKLFF.

In this sample, this clonotype turned up many times. The V gene is TRBV2, the J gene TRBJ2-3, with TRBD2 matching over 9 bases. V shed 6 bases and J 2 bases; nucleotides not matched to a gene: 6. The CDR3 spans 15 residues. Germline CDR1 reads SNHLY; CDR2 reads FYNNEI. The CDR3: CASRGVAGVTDTQYF. The CDR3 DNA is TGTGCCAGCAGAGGAGTAGCGGGGGTCACAGATACGCAGTATTTT.

This clonotype came up many times. The rearrangement uses TRBV18 and TRBJ2-6, with TRBD1 matching 7 bases. V shed 8 bases, J shed 2 bases, and the junction held 6 bases outside the gene matches. Looked up from germline, CDR1 is KGHSH and CDR2 is LQKENI. This CDR3 contains 15 residues. DNA for the CDR3: TGTGCCAGCGCGACAGGGTTTGCTGGGGCCAACGTCCTGACTTTC. Translation gives CASATGFAGANVLTF. Looking up the rest from reference TRBV18 and TRBJ2-6 gives the full variable domain: NAGVMQNPRHLVRRRGQEARLRCSPMKGHSHVYWYRQLPEEGLKFMVYLQKENIIDESGMPKERFSAEFPKEGPSILRIQQVVRGDSAAYFCASATGFAGANVLTFGAGSRLTVL.

This clonotype was detected ten times or more. This CDR3 is CASSLPPAFPDEQYF. The CDR3 nucleotides read TGTGCCAGCAGTCTGCCCCCGGCGTTTCCTGACGAGCAGTACTTC. This chain joins TRBV6-1 and TRBJ2-7, with D uncertain. Germline loops: CDR1 MNHNS, CDR2 SASEGT. Trimming took 5 bases from V and 5 from J, leaving 19 bases between them. The CDR3 loop spans 15 amino acids.

This clonotype showed up many times. The rearrangement joins TRBV6-1 to TRBJ2-5; 7 nucleotides line up with TRBD1. Germline CDR1 is MNHNS and CDR2 is SASEGT. Trimming took 7 bases from V and 4 from J; bases not matched to a gene: 6. This CDR3 has 13 residues. CDR3 nucleotide sequence: TGTGCCAGCACCATCACAGGGGTAGAGACCCAGTACTTC. It yields the protein CASTITGVETQYF.

This clonotype was observed many times. This chain connects TRBV18 to TRBJ1-2; possible D gene TRBD1, 5 bases. V was trimmed by 3 bases and J by 6 bases, leaving 14 bases between them. The length of the CDR3 is 14 residues. The V gene's germline CDR1 is KGHSH and CDR2 LQKENI. CDR3 nucleotide sequence: TGTGCCAGCTCACCGACCTTAGGAGGGGATGGCTACACCTTC. The encoded protein is CASSPTLGGDGYTF. The entire variable domain, with the rest obtained from reference TRBV18 and TRBJ1-2, is as follows: NAGVMQNPRHLVRRRGQEARLRCSPMKGHSHVYWYRQLPEEGLKFMVYLQKENIIDESGMPKERFSAEFPKEGPSILRIQQVVRGDSAAYFCASSPTLGGDGYTFGSGTRLTVV.

About this clonotype itself: Since a much larger clone is just one base distant, this may be a read error. J is TRBJ1-3 and V is TRBV19, with a weak D call TRBD1 (6 bases). Germline CDR1 LNHDA, CDR2 SQIVND (reference sequence). Trimming shortened V by 6 bases and J by 2 bases, and 14 bases separated the two germline ends. CDR3 length equals 15 residues. The CDR3 DNA sequence: TGTGCCAGTAGGAAGGACAGAATCCCTGGAAACACCATATATTTT. It yields the protein CASRKDRIPGNTIYF.

V usage is TRBV27 and J usage is TRBJ2-3; D is ambiguous. The germline V gene encodes CDR1 MNHEY and CDR2 SMNVEV (reference sequence). CDR3 length: 16 residues. Trimming took 2 bases from V and 3 from J, leaving 15 bases between them. CDR3 loop: CASSLGPDPRTDTQYF. The CDR3 nucleotides read TGTGCCAGCAGTTTAGGGCCCGACCCCCGGACAGATACGCAGTATTTT.

This clonotype was found many times. The chain has TRBV9 and TRBJ1-6, with D uncertain. The CDR3 loop spans 14 amino acids. Germline V lookup: CDR1 SGDLS, CDR2 YYNGEE. Deletions cut 4 bases from V and 5 bases from J, with 10 bases between. In DNA, the CDR3 is TGTGCCAGCAGCCCCCCCGCCCATAATTCACCCCTCCACTTT. The encoded protein is CASSPPAHNSPLHF.

This clonotype was picked up many times. The chain recombines TRBV11-2 with TRBJ2-7; D might be TRBD1 (5 bases). The CDR3 extends over 11 amino acids. Trimming took 6 bases from V and 9 from J, leaving 12 bases between them. Germline loops: CDR1 SGHAT, CDR2 FQNNGV. The CDR3 reads CASSSPRAQYF. The DNA for the CDR3 is TGTGCCAGCAGTTCTCCCAGGGCGCAGTACTTC.

This clonotype was seen more than once but under ten times. The CDR3, as DNA: TGCAGCGCACGAGGGGGGAGCTCCTACAATGAGCAGTTCTTC. Encoded protein: CSARGGSSYNEQFF. The chain joins TRBV29-1 to TRBJ2-1, with D perhaps assigned TRBD1 or TRBD2 (6 bases each). The V end was cut by 7 bases, the J end by 0 bases, with 13 bases between. CDR3 length equals 14 residues. Looked up from germline, CDR1 is SQVTM and CDR2 is ANQGSEA.

This clonotype has more than one count but fewer than ten. The rearrangement uses TRBV7-7 and TRBJ2-5, with a possible D match to TRBD2 (6 bases). This CDR3 has 15 residues. V lost 1 base and J 1 base, leaving 10 bases between the germline ends. Germline CDR1 SSHAT, CDR2 FNYEAQ (reference sequence). In DNA, the CDR3 is TGTGCCAGCAGCTTAGGACTAGGAACCCAAGAGACCCAGTACTTC. Translating it yields CASSLGLGTQETQYF.

This clonotype has a count of ten or more. The chain recombines TRBV24-1 with TRBJ1-2; D ambiguous. CDR3 length: 12 residues. Germline loops: CDR1 KGHDR, CDR2 SFDVKD. V lost 1 base and J 7 bases, leaving 6 bases between the germline ends. The DNA for the CDR3 is TGTGCCACCAGTGATTTAGGGTTTGGCTACACCTTC. Protein: CATSDLGFGYTF.

This clonotype was seen repeatedly, ten times or more. The chain employs TRBV20-1 and TRBJ1-1, with unresolved D. The CDR3 is 12 residues long. The V and J ends lost 4 bases and 4 bases respectively, with 10 bases between them. Germline loops: CDR1 DFQATT, CDR2 SNEGSKA (reference sequence). Here the CDR3 reads CSAKGVGTEAFF. The CDR3 DNA reads TGCAGTGCTAAAGGTGTAGGCACTGAAGCTTTCTTT.

This clonotype has a single count. The chain combines TRBV19 with TRBJ2-4, with TRBD1 matching over 8 bases. Germline lookup yields CDR1 LNHDA and CDR2 SQIVND (reference sequence). After removal of 4 bases from V and 1 base from J, the junction contained 6 bases not matched to a gene. This CDR3 is built from 16 residues. CDR3 in amino acids: CASSTWTGKAKNIQYF. The DNA for the CDR3 is TGTGCCAGTAGTACATGGACAGGGAAGGCCAAAAACATTCAGTACTTC. The complete variable domain, with remaining parts taken from reference TRBV19 and TRBJ2-4, reads DGGITQSPKYLFRKEGQNVTLSCEQNLNHDAMYWYRQDPGQGLRLIYYSQIVNDFQKGDIAEGYSVSREKKESFPLTVTSAQKNPTAFYLCASSTWTGKAKNIQYFGAGTRLSVL.

The chain has TRBV30 and TRBJ2-5; possibly TRBD1 or TRBD2 for D (5 bases each). V dropped 3 bases and J dropped 5 bases, with 13 bases sitting between them. CDR3 size: 13 residues. In germline, CDR1 is GTSNPN, CDR2 SVGIG (reference sequence). The CDR3 region is CAWSRDLVETQYF. The CDR3 DNA reads TGTGCCTGGAGCCGGGACCTGGTCGAGACCCAGTACTTC.

The V gene is TRBV25-1, the J gene TRBJ2-7, with unresolved D. CDR3 length equals 14 residues. V was shortened by 2 bases and J by 0 bases, with 8 bases between the two germline ends. Germline assignment: CDR1 MGHDK and CDR2 SYGVNS. CDR3 nucleotide sequence: TGTGCCAGCAGTGAAGGGGATAGCTCCTACGAGCAGTACTTC. It translates to CASSEGDSSYEQYF.